This T cell receptor beta chain was obtained from a study of T cell changes during pregnancy in multiple sclerosis. The data were produced by immunoSEQ multiplex PCR, yet TCRdb's version contains in-frame clones alone and is incomplete. The sample shows 65,000 to 95,000 clones, approximately 94% of them seen only once. The V and J ends lost 3 bases and 6 bases, in that order; junction bases with no gene match: 5. CDR3 length: 16 residues. In germline, CDR1 is GTSNPN, CDR2 SVGIG (reference sequence). Here the sequenced sample was peripheral blood, taken after pregnancy. This chain joins TRBV30 and TRBJ2-1, with TRBD2 matching over 16 bases. This clonotype was sampled from a female donor in good health, enrolled as a control in a pregnancy study. The CDR3 loop reads CAWSTGTSGGANEQFF. As DNA, the CDR3 is TGTGCCTGGAGCACCGGGACTAGCGGGGGGGCCAATGAGCAGTTCTTC.